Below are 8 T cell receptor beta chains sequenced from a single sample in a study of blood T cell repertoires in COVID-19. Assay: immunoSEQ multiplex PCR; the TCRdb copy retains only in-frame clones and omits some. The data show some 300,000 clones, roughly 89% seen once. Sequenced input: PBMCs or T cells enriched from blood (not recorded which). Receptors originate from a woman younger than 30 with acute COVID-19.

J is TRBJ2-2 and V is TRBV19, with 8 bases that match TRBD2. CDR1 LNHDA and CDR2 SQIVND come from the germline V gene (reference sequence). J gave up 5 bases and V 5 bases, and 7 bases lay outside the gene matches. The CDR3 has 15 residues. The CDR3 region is CASSFLSGTTGELFF. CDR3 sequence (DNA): TGTGCCAGTAGTTTTCTTAGCGGGACAACCGGGGAGCTGTTTTTT.

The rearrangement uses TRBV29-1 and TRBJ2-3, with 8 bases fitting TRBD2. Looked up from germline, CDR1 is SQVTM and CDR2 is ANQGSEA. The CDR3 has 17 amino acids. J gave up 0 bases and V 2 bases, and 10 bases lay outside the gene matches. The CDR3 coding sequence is TGCAGCGTTGAATTCCAGCGGGAGAAGAGGAGCACAGATACGCAGTATTTT. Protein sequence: CSVEFQREKRSTDTQYF.

The CDR3 reads CAWTGVNTEAFF. CDR3 nucleotides: TGTGCCTGGACGGGGGTGAACACTGAAGCTTTCTTT. J is TRBJ1-1 and V is TRBV30, with D possibly TRBD1 on 5 matching bases. Trimming took off 4 bases at V and 0 bases at J, with 6 bases between the two ends. This CDR3 has 12 amino acids. Germline V gene data show CDR1 as GTSNPN and CDR2 as SVGIG (reference sequence). The full variable domain, with the rest looked up from reference TRBV30 and TRBJ1-1, is SQTIHQWPATLVQPVGSPLSLECTVEGTSNPNLYWYRQAAGRGLQLLFYSVGIGQISSEVPQNLSASRPQDRQFILSSKKLLLSDSGFYLCAWTGVNTEAFFGQGTRLTVV.

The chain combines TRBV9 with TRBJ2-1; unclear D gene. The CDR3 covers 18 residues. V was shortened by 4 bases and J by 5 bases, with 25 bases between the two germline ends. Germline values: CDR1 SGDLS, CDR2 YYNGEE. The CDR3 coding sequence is TGTGCCAGCAGCTCTTTCCCTCGCGGAACCGAAGTGAACAATGAGCAGTTCTTC. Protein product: CASSSFPRGTEVNNEQFF.

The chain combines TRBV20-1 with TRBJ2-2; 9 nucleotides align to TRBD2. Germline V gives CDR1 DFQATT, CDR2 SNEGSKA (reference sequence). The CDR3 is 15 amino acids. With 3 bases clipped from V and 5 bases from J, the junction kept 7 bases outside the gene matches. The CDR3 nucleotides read TGCAGTGCTAGTGAATGGACTAGCGTGACCGGGGAGCTGTTTTTT. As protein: CSASEWTSVTGELFF.

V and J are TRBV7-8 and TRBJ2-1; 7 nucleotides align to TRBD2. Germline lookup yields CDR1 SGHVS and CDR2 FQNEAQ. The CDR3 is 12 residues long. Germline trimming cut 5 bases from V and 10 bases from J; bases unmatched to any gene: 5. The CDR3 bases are TGTGCCAGCAGCCCCTCTAGCGGAGAGCAGTTCTTC. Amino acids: CASSPSSGEQFF.

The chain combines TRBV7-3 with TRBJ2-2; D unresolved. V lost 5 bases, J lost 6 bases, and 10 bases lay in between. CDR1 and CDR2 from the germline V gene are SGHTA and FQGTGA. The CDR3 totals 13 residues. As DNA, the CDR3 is TGTGCCAGCAGCCCTTCTAGACCCGGGGAGCTGTTTTTT. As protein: CASSPSRPGELFF. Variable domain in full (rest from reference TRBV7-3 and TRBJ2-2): GAGVSQTPSNKVTEKGKYVELRCDPISGHTALYWYRQSLGQGPEFLIYFQGTGAADDSGLPNDRFFAVRPEGSVSTLKIQRTERGDSAVYLCASSPSRPGELFFGEGSRLTVL.

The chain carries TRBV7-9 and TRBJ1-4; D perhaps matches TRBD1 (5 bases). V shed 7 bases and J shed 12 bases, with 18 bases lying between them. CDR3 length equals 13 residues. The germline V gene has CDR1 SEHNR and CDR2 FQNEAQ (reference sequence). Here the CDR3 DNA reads TGTGCCAGCACCCACCTGGGGGGATGGGAACTGTTTTTT. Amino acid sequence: CASTHLGGWELFF.